These T cell receptor beta chains were read from a single sample in a study of blood T cell repertoires in COVID-19. The method was immunoSEQ multiplex PCR; TCRdb's version includes in-frame clones alone and lacks a portion of them. The table records about 200,000 clones, approximately 83% of them present only once. Sequenced material: PBMCs or T cells enriched from blood (not recorded which). The receptors stem from a man aged 40-49 years who had recovered from COVID-19. Each CDR3 is given without its conserved first and last residue.

V gene	CDR3 length	CDR3 protein
TRBV7-9	13	ASSPWGQGDSPLH
TRBV2	13	AGRPGSGGTGELF
TRBV9	17	ASSVDGAVVTGSGNTIY
TRBV4-3	11	ASSPLSGNTIY
TRBV2	10	ASRPTGNGYT
TRBV4-3	13	ASSRSRQGGYGYT
TRBV30	13	ACLLRGSSYNEQF
TRBV6-5	11	ASRRQGVTEAF
TRBV5-1	12	ASSSDRGQTEAF
TRBV5-1	11	ASSLKGAETQY
TRBV19	11	ASSIEGVYGYT
TRBV5-1	15	ASSLGAASGANNEQF
TRBV7-2	11	ASSPDRVSEQY
TRBV9	15	ASSTPGQGANTGELF
TRBV5-6	13	ASRGRTANTGELF
TRBV12-3/TRBV12-4	11	ASSGQLGEKLF
TRBV23-1	10	ASSRHRGLQH
TRBV19	12	ASSSGFGTDTQY
TRBV2	12	ASKVEDTNTEAF
TRBV5-1	16	ASSLRGDSRSYNSPLH
TRBV9	12	ASSVEWAYNEQF
TRBV7-9	11	ASSTQGPAEAF
TRBV4-1	14	ASSQRDRGYTDTQY
TRBV2	12	ASSFFGGENTIY
TRBV5-1	17	ASSLGTGGSMSSYNEQF
TRBV5-4	15	ASSLLPRDRGPEKLF
TRBV6-6	11	ASIKGVYQPQH
TRBV5-5	13	ASSLRQATNEKLF
TRBV19	9	ASSATGTQY
TRBV28	12	ASSLSGGFYGYT
TRBV27	14	ASSPDPGGAAYEQY
TRBV6-2/TRBV6-3	15	ASSDPGLNRQGNTIY
TRBV7-3	13	ASSLLPGGTYEQY
TRBV5-4	13	ASSLTGTANTEAF
TRBV7-8	13	ASSSRDRTNSPLH
TRBV30	13	AWSTTSGGAGEQF
TRBV5-8	15	ASSLDQHEGLNTEAF
TRBV12-3/TRBV12-4	9	ASKNRGPQH
TRBV11-2	15	ASSPGIQTGAVETQY
TRBV7-8	12	ASSPGYSNEKLF
TRBV10-2	14	ASSEYGLQSGNTIY
TRBV6-2/TRBV6-3	9	ASSSTGWQF
TRBV6-5	10	AIGQGNQPQH
TRBV10-3	11	AISSSGGETQY
TRBV9	12	ASNPGGVNEKLF
TRBV6-6	12	ASSPPGAGQPQH
TRBV7-9	10	ASSSGYNEQF
TRBV7-8	16	ASSLVSSAWTGDTEAF
TRBV4-1	11	ASSQALDSPLH
TRBV21-1	12	ASIQKFPNYGYT
TRBV5-1	14	ASSLRDTLYADTQY
TRBV6-2/TRBV6-3	17	ASSYPPTRTGGVNTEAF
TRBV7-8	14	ASSLARFRSGSPLH
TRBV4-1	14	ASSQAGGGLQNEQF
TRBV2	12	ASSEANYNSPLH